The next 30 T cell receptor beta chains were all read from a single sample in a study of cytomegalovirus exposure and HLA in healthy donors. Using immunoSEQ multiplex PCR, the repertoire was profiled, and TCRdb retains in-frame clones only, with some absent. This sample yields about 160,000 clones, of which approximately 87% are seen a single time; about 6% belongs to the top ten. The sequenced material came from PBMCs. These receptors originate from a woman aged 25 to 39 in good health and CMV-seronegative.

Of note for this clone: A read error may produce the germline difference seen at one junction end. The V gene is TRBV12-5, the J gene TRBJ1-5; D is unresolved. This CDR3 region has 13 residues. Germline CDR1 is LGHNT and CDR2 is FRNRAP. CDR3 loop: CASGFLLNRPQHF. The CDR3 nucleotides are TGTGCTAGTGGTTTTCTTCTTAATCGGCCCCAGCATTTT.

The chain uses TRBV7-9 and TRBJ1-4; D call uncertain. Germline assignment: CDR1 SEHNR and CDR2 FQNEAQ (reference sequence). The CDR3 is made up of 10 amino acids. V dropped 8 bases and J dropped 10 bases, with 8 bases sitting between them. This chain's CDR3 is CASAGPKLFF. CDR3 in DNA: TGTGCCAGCGCGGGTCCAAAACTGTTTTTT.

The V and J genes are TRBV18 and TRBJ1-4, with 10 nucleotides matching TRBD1. Germline lookup yields CDR1 KGHSH and CDR2 LQKENI. With 2 bases clipped from V and 0 bases from J, the junction kept 0 bases outside the gene matches. This CDR3 spans 16 amino acids. The CDR3 protein is CASSPGTGATNEKLFF. The CDR3 region has the DNA TGTGCCAGCTCACCAGGGACAGGGGCAACTAATGAAAAACTGTTTTTT.

This chain's CDR3 is CASSDNSYGYTF. The CDR3 region has the DNA TGTGCCAGCAGTGACAACTCCTATGGCTACACCTTC. The rearrangement uses TRBV6-1 and TRBJ1-2; no reliable D call. With 3 bases removed from V and 4 bases from J, the gap between germline ends came to 6 bases. CDR3 length: 12 residues. Germline CDR1 MNHNS, CDR2 SASEGT.

CDR3 loop: CASKERTGGSQETQYF. The CDR3 bases are TGTGCCAGCAAAGAGCGGACAGGGGGCTCACAAGAGACCCAGTACTTC. This sequence joins TRBV2 and TRBJ2-5, with 11 bases identical to TRBD1. The CDR3 contains 16 residues. J was trimmed by 2 bases and V by 7 bases; bases with no gene match: 9. The germline V gene has CDR1 SNHLY and CDR2 FYNNEI.

This chain joins TRBV4-3 and TRBJ1-6; D perhaps matches TRBD1 (5 bases). Trimming removed 2 bases at V and 7 bases at J, with 15 bases between. Germline CDR1 LGHNA, CDR2 YSLEER. The CDR3 is made up of 16 amino acids. This CDR3 is CASSQYSGSLNSPLHF. For the CDR3, the DNA is TGCGCCAGCAGCCAATACTCAGGGAGTTTGAATTCACCCCTCCACTTT.

V usage is TRBV7-2 and J usage is TRBJ2-3; no clear D gene. V lost 3 bases and J 0 bases, leaving 7 bases between the germline ends. Germline CDR1 and CDR2: SGHTA and FQGNSA. The CDR3 loop spans 14 amino acids. CDR3 DNA sequence: TGTGCCAGCAGCTTTTCACATAGCACAGATACGCAGTATTTT. This encodes CASSFSHSTDTQYF.

The chain employs TRBV11-2 and TRBJ2-4; possibly TRBD1 for D (6 bases). The V gene's germline CDR1 is SGHAT and CDR2 FQNNGV. Trimming took off 3 bases at V and 0 bases at J, with 15 bases between the two ends. This CDR3 is 17 amino acids long. The CDR3 bases are TGTGCCAGCAGCTTGTCAGGGGTGACGGGAGCCAAAAACATTCAGTACTTC. It codes for CASSLSGVTGAKNIQYF.

The V and J genes are TRBV7-6 and TRBJ1-1; TRBD1 is a possible D gene (6 bases). Germline CDR1 and CDR2: SGHVS and FNYEAQ. V lost 5 bases and J lost 4, with 17 bases in between. CDR3 length: 15 residues. Written as DNA, the CDR3 is TGTGCCAGCAGCCCAGGTGGGGGGGGCGCCACTGAAGCTTTCTTT. Translation gives CASSPGGGGATEAFF.

CDR3 in DNA: TGTGCCAGCAGCTTGCCCCGCCCCAACTATGGCTACACCTTC. As protein: CASSLPRPNYGYTF. This chain uses TRBV5-4 with TRBJ1-2, with D unresolved. The V gene's germline CDR1 is SGHNT and CDR2 YYREEE (reference sequence). The CDR3 length is 14 residues. V gave up 1 base and J gave up 2 bases, with 9 bases separating them.

The chain has TRBV7-9 and TRBJ2-7; a weak D match, TRBD2 (5 bases). There are 13 residues in the CDR3. Deletions cut 2 bases from V and 2 bases from J, with 7 bases between. Per germline, CDR1 SEHNR and CDR2 FQNEAQ (reference sequence). CDR3 in amino acids: CASSLSGPYEQYF. DNA for the CDR3: TGTGCCAGCAGCTTAAGCGGTCCCTACGAGCAGTACTTC. The whole variable domain, filled in from reference TRBV7-9 and TRBJ2-7, reads DTGVSQNPRHKITKRGQNVTFRCDPISEHNRLYWYRQTLGQGPEFLTYFQNEAQLEKSRLLSDRFSAERPKGSFSTLEIQRTEQGDSAMYLCASSLSGPYEQYFGPGTRLTVT.

This CDR3 reads CASMGGKNQPQHF. CDR3 DNA: TGTGCCAGCATGGGCGGCAAAAATCAGCCCCAGCATTTT. V gene TRBV28 combines with J gene TRBJ1-5; D is ambiguous. Trimming stripped 7 bases from V and 4 bases from J, with 11 bases between. The CDR3 contains 13 residues. CDR1 is MDHEN and CDR2 is SYDVKM in the germline V gene.

This clone came up once. The J gene is TRBJ2-3, the V gene TRBV5-1; 7 nucleotides agree with TRBD2. The CDR3 consists of 15 residues. Germline V gene data show CDR1 as SGHRS and CDR2 as YFSETQ. The ends lost 6 bases at V and 2 bases at J; junction bases unmatched: 9. CDR3 region: CASTPWGGDTDTQYF. CDR3 sequence (DNA): TGCGCCAGCACCCCTTGGGGGGGAGACACAGATACGCAGTATTTT.

This chain uses TRBV7-2 with TRBJ2-7; 7 positions agree with TRBD1. This CDR3 is built from 15 residues. Germline lookup yields CDR1 SGHTA and CDR2 FQGNSA. V lost 6 bases and J lost 6; bases outside the gene matches: 14. The CDR3 sequence is CASSVGGLSYAEQYF. The CDR3 nucleotides read TGTGCCAGCAGTGTAGGGGGCCTCTCGTACGCCGAGCAGTACTTC.

This chain links TRBV7-2 with TRBJ2-1, with 9 bases lining up with TRBD2. This CDR3 is built from 15 residues. Germline V lookup: CDR1 SGHTA, CDR2 FQGNSA. After removal of 4 bases from V and 4 bases from J, the junction contained 5 bases not matched to a gene. The DNA of the CDR3 is TGTGCCAGCAGCTCTACTAGCGGGCCTTACAATGAGCAGTTCTTC. It specifies CASSSTSGPYNEQFF.

In its sample, this clone was seen a few times. In the same sample, other DNA sequences code for this CDR3. The J gene is TRBJ1-4, the V gene TRBV9; the D is unclear. The CDR3 has 14 amino acids. Per germline, CDR1 SGDLS and CDR2 YYNGEE. V was cut by 0 bases and J by 7 bases, with 10 bases left in between. In nucleotides, the CDR3 is TGTGCCAGCAGCGTAGGAGTGGGAGGTGAAAAACTGTTTTTT. Translation gives CASSVGVGGEKLFF.

Concerning this clone: The DNA is omitted, as the CDR3 cannot be located on it reliably, and the CDR3 follows TCRdb's listing. The rearrangement uses TRBV7-2 and TRBJ2-7; the table's D call, TRBD2, was not checked against the DNA. The CDR3 comprises 14 residues, both ends counted. Germline V gene lookup returns CDR1 SGHTA and CDR2 FQGNSA. The CDR3 sequence: CASSQVAGGTLRYF.

This chain connects TRBV29-1 to TRBJ1-3; D is undetermined. The CDR3 consists of 11 residues. Trimming removed 7 bases at V and 3 bases at J, with 7 bases between. In germline, CDR1 is SQVTM, CDR2 ANQGSEA. CDR3 protein: CSGLIGNTIYF. The CDR3, as DNA: TGCAGCGGGCTGATTGGAAACACCATATATTTT.

V is TRBV6-5 and J is TRBJ2-1, with D possibly TRBD2 on 5 matching bases. CDR3 size: 16 residues. Germline CDR1 reads MNHEY; CDR2 reads SVGAGI. The V gene lost 2 bases and the J gene lost 7 bases, with 18 bases spanning the gap. This CDR3 is CASSYGWRPKENEQFF. The CDR3 nucleotides read TGTGCCAGCAGTTACGGTTGGAGGCCAAAGGAGAATGAGCAGTTCTTC.

This clone was seen more than once but under ten times. The chain employs TRBV4-1 and TRBJ2-7, with D unresolved. Germline-derived CDR1 and CDR2 are MGHRA and YSYEKL. The CDR3 runs 16 residues. Trimming removed 3 bases from V and 2 bases from J, with 17 bases in between. The chain's CDR3 is CASSQSQLAGPYEQYF. In DNA form, the CDR3 reads TGCGCCAGCAGCCAGTCCCAGTTGGCCGGTCCCTACGAGCAGTACTTC.

The chain has TRBV5-6 and TRBJ1-1; possible D gene TRBD1, 6 bases. Trimming took off 2 bases at V and 5 bases at J, with 16 bases between the two ends. The CDR3 sequence is 15 residues long. Germline V gives CDR1 SGHDT, CDR2 YYEEEE. CDR3 DNA sequence: TGTGCCAGCAGCTTTGGTACAGGGCCATTTACTGAAGCTTTCTTT. This translates into CASSFGTGPFTEAFF.

The chain links TRBV7-9 to TRBJ1-1, with D uncertain. The germline CDR1 and CDR2 sequences are SEHNR and FQNEAQ (reference sequence). Trimming left V 4 bases short and J 2 bases short, with 14 bases between. This CDR3 is 15 amino acids long. CDR3 nucleotides: TGTGCCAGCAGCTCTGTTGCGGTAATAAACACTGAAGCTTTCTTT. Its protein is CASSSVAVINTEAFF.

V gene TRBV4-1 combines with J gene TRBJ2-5; 9 bases are shared with TRBD2. Trimming cost V 1 base and J 2 bases; bases outside gene matches: 5. CDR3 size: 16 residues. Germline V gene data show CDR1 as MGHRA and CDR2 as YSYEKL. CDR3 sequence: CASSQGGGRVQETQYF. The CDR3 bases are TGCGCCAGCAGCCAAGGGGGCGGGAGGGTTCAAGAGACCCAGTACTTC.

The chain links TRBV4-2 to TRBJ2-3, with D possibly TRBD1 on 5 matching bases. Germline-derived CDR1 and CDR2 are LGHNA and YNFKEQ. The CDR3 runs to 14 residues. The V end was cut by 5 bases, the J end by 0 bases, with 9 bases between. In DNA form, the CDR3 reads TGTGCCAGCAGCTCGCCAGGGAGCACAGATACGCAGTATTTT. Protein product: CASSSPGSTDTQYF.

The CDR3 here is CASSGSGRAGEQYF. The CDR3 DNA reads TGTGCCAGCAGCGGGAGCGGGAGGGCGGGCGAGCAGTACTTC. V gene TRBV5-4 combines with J gene TRBJ2-7, with 10 positions matching TRBD2. The CDR3 has 14 amino acids. V gave up 4 bases and J gave up 6 bases; unmatched junction bases: 7. Germline CDR1 reads SGHNT; CDR2 reads YYREEE (reference sequence).

This chain links TRBV4-1 with TRBJ1-1, with no clear D. Looked up from germline, CDR1 is MGHRA and CDR2 is YSYEKL. V was clipped by 3 bases and J by 3 bases, with 14 bases between them. This CDR3 comprises 15 residues. The CDR3 DNA reads TGCGCCAGCAGCCAGCCCCAGGATGTTTACACTGAAGCTTTCTTT. Translating gives CASSQPQDVYTEAFF.

The V and J genes are TRBV7-9 and TRBJ2-3; no clear D. The V gene lost 2 bases and the J gene lost 6 bases, with 21 bases spanning the gap. Germline V gene data show CDR1 as SEHNR and CDR2 as FQNEAQ (reference sequence). CDR3 length: 17 amino acids. The CDR3 nucleotides are TGTGCCAGCAGCTTAAAAGGTGGCGTTTCGCAAACTGATACGCAGTATTTT. Translating it yields CASSLKGGVSQTDTQYF.

This rearrangement joins TRBV4-1 to TRBJ2-2, with TRBD2 matching over 7 bases. Germline loops: CDR1 MGHRA, CDR2 YSYEKL. V lost 4 bases, J lost 9 bases, and 11 bases stayed unmatched. The CDR3 spans 15 residues. The CDR3 DNA reads as TGCGCCAGCAGCCCGACTAGCATATCGCTTCGGGAGCTGTTTTTT. Residues: CASSPTSISLRELFF.

The chain combines TRBV27 with TRBJ2-7; D might be TRBD2 (6 bases). The germline V gene encodes CDR1 MNHEY and CDR2 SMNVEV (reference sequence). The V end was cut by 2 bases, the J end by 1 base, with 12 bases between. The CDR3 consists of 15 residues. The CDR3 sequence is CASSLAGTGSYEQYF. CDR3 DNA sequence: TGTGCCAGCAGTTTAGCTGGGACTGGTTCCTACGAGCAGTACTTC.

The rearrangement links TRBV7-2 to TRBJ2-5; D possibly corresponds to TRBD2 (5 bases). Between the trimmed V and J ends, which lost 2 bases and 11 bases, there was a span of 15 bases. Germline V lookup: CDR1 SGHTA, CDR2 FQGNSA. The CDR3 spans 13 residues. This CDR3 is CASSLSSAVDQYF. Written as DNA, the CDR3 is TGTGCCAGCAGCTTAAGTTCAGCGGTGGATCAGTACTTC.